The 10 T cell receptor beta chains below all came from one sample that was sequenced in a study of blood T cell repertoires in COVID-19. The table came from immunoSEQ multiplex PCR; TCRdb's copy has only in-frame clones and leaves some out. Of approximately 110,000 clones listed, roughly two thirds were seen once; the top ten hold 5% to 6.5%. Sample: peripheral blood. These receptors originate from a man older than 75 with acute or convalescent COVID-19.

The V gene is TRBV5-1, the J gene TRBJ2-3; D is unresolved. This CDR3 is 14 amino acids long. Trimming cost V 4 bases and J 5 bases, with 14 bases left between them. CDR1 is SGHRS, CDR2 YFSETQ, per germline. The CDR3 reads CASSPDTSGDTQYF. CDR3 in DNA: TGCGCCAGCAGCCCCGACACCTCCGGAGATACGCAGTATTTT. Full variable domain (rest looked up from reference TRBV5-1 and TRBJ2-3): KAGVTQTPRYLIKTRGQQVTLSCSPISGHRSVSWYQQTPGQGLQFLFEYFSETQRNKGNFPGRFSGRQFSNSRSEMNVSTLELGDSALYLCASSPDTSGDTQYFGPGTRLTVL.

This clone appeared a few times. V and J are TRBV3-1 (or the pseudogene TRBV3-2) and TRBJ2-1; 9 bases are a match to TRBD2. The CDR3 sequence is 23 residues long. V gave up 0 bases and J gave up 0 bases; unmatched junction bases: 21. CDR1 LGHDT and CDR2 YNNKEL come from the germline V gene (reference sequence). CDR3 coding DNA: TGTGCCAGCAGCCAAGAAGGGGGCCGGTTGAGCGGGAGGAATTGGGGCTCCTACAATGAGCAGTTCTTC. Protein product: CASSQEGGRLSGRNWGSYNEQFF.

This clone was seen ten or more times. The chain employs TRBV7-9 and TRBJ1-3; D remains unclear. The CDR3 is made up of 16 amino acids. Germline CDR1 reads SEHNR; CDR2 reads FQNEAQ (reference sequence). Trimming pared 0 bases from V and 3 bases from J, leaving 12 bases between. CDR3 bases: TGTGCCAGCAGCTTAGCGGAGGGAGTAGATGGAAACACCATATATTTT. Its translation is CASSLAEGVDGNTIYF.

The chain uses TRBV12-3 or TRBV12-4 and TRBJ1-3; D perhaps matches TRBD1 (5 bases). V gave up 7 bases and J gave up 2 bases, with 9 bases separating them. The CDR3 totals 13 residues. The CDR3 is CASTRGTGNTIYF. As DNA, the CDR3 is TGTGCCAGCACCCGGGGGACTGGAAACACCATATATTTT.

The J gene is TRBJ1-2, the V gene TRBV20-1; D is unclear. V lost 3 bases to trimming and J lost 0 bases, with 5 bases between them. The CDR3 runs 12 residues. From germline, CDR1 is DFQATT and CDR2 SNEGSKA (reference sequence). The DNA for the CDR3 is TGCAGTGCTAGTTCAGCTAACTATGGCTACACCTTC. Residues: CSASSANYGYTF.

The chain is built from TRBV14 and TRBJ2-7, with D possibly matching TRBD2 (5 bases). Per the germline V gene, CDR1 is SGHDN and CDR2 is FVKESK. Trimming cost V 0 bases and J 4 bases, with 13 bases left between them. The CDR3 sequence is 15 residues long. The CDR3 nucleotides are TGTGCCAGCAGCCAAGAGACGGGGTCGATTTACGAGCAGTACTTC. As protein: CASSQETGSIYEQYF. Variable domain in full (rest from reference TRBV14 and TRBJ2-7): EAGVTQFPSHSVIEKGQTVTLRCDPISGHDNLYWYRRVMGKEIKFLLHFVKESKQDESGMPNNRFLAERTGGTYSTLKVQPAELEDSGVYFCASSQETGSIYEQYFGPGTRLTVT.

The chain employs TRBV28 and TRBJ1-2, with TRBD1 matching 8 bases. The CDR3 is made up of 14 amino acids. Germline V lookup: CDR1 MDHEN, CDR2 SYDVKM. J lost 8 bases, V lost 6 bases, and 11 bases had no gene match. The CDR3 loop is CASRDPRTGFGYTF. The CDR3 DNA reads TGTGCCAGCAGGGACCCCCGGACAGGGTTCGGCTACACCTTC.

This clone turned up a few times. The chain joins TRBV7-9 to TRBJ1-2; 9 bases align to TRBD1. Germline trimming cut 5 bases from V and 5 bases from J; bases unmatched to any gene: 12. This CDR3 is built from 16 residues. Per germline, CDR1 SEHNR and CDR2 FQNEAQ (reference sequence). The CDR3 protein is CASSRPGTGRRYGYTF. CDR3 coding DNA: TGTGCCAGCAGCCGGCCCGGGACAGGGAGGCGTTATGGCTACACCTTC.

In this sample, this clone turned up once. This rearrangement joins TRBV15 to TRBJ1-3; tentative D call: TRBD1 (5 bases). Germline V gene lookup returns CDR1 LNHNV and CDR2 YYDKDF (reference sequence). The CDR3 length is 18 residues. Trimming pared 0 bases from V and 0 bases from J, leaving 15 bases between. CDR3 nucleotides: TGTGCCACCAGCAGAGAGTGGGGGGAGATCTCCTCTGGAAACACCATATATTTT. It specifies CATSREWGEISSGNTIYF.

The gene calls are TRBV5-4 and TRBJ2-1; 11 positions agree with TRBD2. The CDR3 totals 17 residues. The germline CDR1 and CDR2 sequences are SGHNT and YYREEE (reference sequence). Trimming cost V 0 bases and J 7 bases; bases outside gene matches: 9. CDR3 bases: TGTGCCAGCAGCTTGGGTACTAGCGGGAGTCTGGGAAATGAGCAGTTCTTC. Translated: CASSLGTSGSLGNEQFF.